The 32 T cell receptor beta chains in this list originate from one sample, sequenced in a study of blood T cell repertoires in COVID-19. Produced via immunoSEQ multiplex PCR; TCRdb's table is partial and in-frame only. This sample has tens of thousands of clones, with around 83% found just once. Material: peripheral blood. The receptor source for this set is a man between 50 and 59 years old in a cohort sampled during active COVID-19.

The rearrangement uses TRBV2 and TRBJ2-2; 10 bases are a match to TRBD2. After removal of 6 bases from V and 5 bases from J, the junction contained 9 bases not matched to a gene. This CDR3 is 16 amino acids long. CDR1 is SNHLY, CDR2 FYNNEI, per germline. This CDR3 is CASRVLAGVGTGELFF. The CDR3 DNA is TGTGCCAGCAGAGTCCTAGCGGGAGTGGGGACCGGGGAGCTGTTTTTT.

As for this clone: An end of the junction does not agree with germline; a read error may underlie this. J is TRBJ2-7 and V is TRBV7-7; the D gene is possibly TRBD2 (5 bases). The CDR3 has 15 residues. CDR1 SSHAT and CDR2 FNYEAQ come from the germline V gene (reference sequence). DNA of the CDR3: TGTGCTAGCAGCTTAGGTCGGGGTCCCTCCTACGAGCAGTACTTC. Translated: CASSLGRGPSYEQYF.

By proportion, this clone is hyperexpanded. The CDR3 coding sequence is TGCGCCAGCAGCTTTACGGGGGAGGGGTACGAGCAGTACGTC. Translating it yields CASSFTGEGYEQYV. V is TRBV5-1 and J is TRBJ2-7; 7 bases align to TRBD2. The germline V gene encodes CDR1 SGHRS and CDR2 YFSETQ. J gave up 4 bases and V 2 bases, and 6 bases lay outside the gene matches. The CDR3 is made up of 14 amino acids.

The chain is built from TRBV7-2 and TRBJ1-5, with no clear D. Trimming pared 8 bases from V and 3 bases from J, leaving 14 bases between. CDR1 SGHTA and CDR2 FQGNSA come from the germline V gene. CDR3 length equals 14 residues. CDR3 loop: CASDDEGYNQPQHF. CDR3 in DNA: TGTGCCAGCGACGACGAGGGCTACAATCAGCCCCAGCATTTT. Complete variable domain (other parts from reference TRBV7-2 and TRBJ1-5): GAGVSQSPSNKVTEKGKDVELRCDPISGHTALYWYRQSLGQGLEFLIYFQGNSAPDKSGLPSDRFSAERTGGSVSTLTIQRTQQEDSAVYLCASDDEGYNQPQHFGDGTRLSIL.

The CDR3 DNA reads TGTGCCACCGAAACTAGCGGGGCCGACACAGATACGCAGTATTTT. Amino acids: CATETSGADTDTQYF. V usage is TRBV24-1 and J usage is TRBJ2-3; TRBD2 agrees at 10 bases. This CDR3 has 15 residues. Germline CDR1 reads KGHDR; CDR2 reads SFDVKD. V lost 9 bases, J lost 2 bases, and 7 bases stayed unmatched.

J is TRBJ2-4 and V is TRBV7-2; TRBD1 might be the D (5 bases). This CDR3 spans 18 amino acids. Between the trimmed V and J ends, which lost 3 bases and 2 bases, there was a span of 20 bases. Looked up from germline, CDR1 is SGHTA and CDR2 is FQGNSA. Written as DNA, the CDR3 is TGTGCCAGCAGCTTTCAAACTTCTCAGGGCTGGACCAAAAACATTCAGTACTTC. It encodes CASSFQTSQGWTKNIQYF.

The CDR3 DNA is TGTGCCTGGAGGCCGGGACTGGCTTGGGAAGCTTTCTTT. Protein: CAWRPGLAWEAFF. This chain connects TRBV30 to TRBJ1-1; tentatively, D is TRBD1 (5 bases). Germline CDR1 and CDR2: GTSNPN and SVGIG (reference sequence). This CDR3 contains 13 residues. V was pared by 3 bases and J by 8 bases, with 16 bases between.

The chain recombines TRBV11-3 with TRBJ1-1, with no clear D. The CDR3 has 14 amino acids. Looked up from germline, CDR1 is SGHNT and CDR2 is YENEEA. The germline V and J ends were trimmed by 5 bases and 0 bases, with 10 bases remaining between them. CDR3 coding DNA: TGTGCCAGCAGCCTACACGGGGTGAACACTGAAGCTTTCTTT. Translated: CASSLHGVNTEAFF. The complete variable domain, with remaining parts taken from reference TRBV11-3 and TRBJ1-1, reads EAGVVQSPRYKIIEKKQPVAFWCNPISGHNTLYWYLQNLGQGPELLIRYENEEAVDDSQLPKDRFSAERLKGVDSTLKIQPAELGDSAVYLCASSLHGVNTEAFFGQGTRLTVV.

This chain joins TRBV6-4 and TRBJ2-4; D unresolved. V was pared by 6 bases and J by 2 bases, with 14 bases between. Germline CDR1 and CDR2: MRHNA and SNTAGT. The CDR3 covers 15 residues. CDR3 sequence: CASSLKPLSKNIQYF. DNA of the CDR3: TGTGCCAGCAGCCTAAAACCCTTATCCAAAAACATTCAGTACTTC.

CDR3 in amino acids: CASGLPNFEPKTQYF. The CDR3 nucleotides read TGTGCTAGTGGTTTGCCCAACTTCGAACCCAAGACCCAGTACTTC. The chain recombines TRBV12-5 with TRBJ2-5; D not resolved. CDR1 is LGHNT and CDR2 is FRNRAP in the germline V gene. The CDR3 length is 15 residues. The V gene lost 2 bases and the J gene lost 6 bases, with 16 bases spanning the gap.

The J gene is TRBJ2-1, the V gene TRBV7-9; TRBD2 is a possible D gene (6 bases). CDR3 length equals 19 residues. Germline lookup yields CDR1 SEHNR and CDR2 FQNEAQ (reference sequence). V lost 0 bases to trimming and J lost 4 bases, with 22 bases between them. The CDR3 here is CASSLAMPSDRNLYNEQFF. Here the CDR3 DNA reads TGTGCCAGCAGCTTAGCGATGCCTAGCGACCGGAACTTATACAATGAGCAGTTCTTC.

This chain uses TRBV6-5 with TRBJ2-1; a weak D match, TRBD2 (5 bases). V lost 0 bases, J lost 9 bases, and 9 bases lay in between. Germline CDR1 is MNHEY and CDR2 is SVGAGI. The CDR3 is made up of 13 amino acids. This CDR3 reads CASSYSVGGEQFF. The CDR3 bases are TGTGCCAGCAGTTACTCGGTTGGAGGTGAGCAGTTCTTC.

This clone appeared a few times. V and J are TRBV7-6 and TRBJ2-7, with a tentative D call TRBD2 (5 bases). This CDR3 has 15 residues. V gave up 6 bases and J gave up 5 bases, with 20 bases separating them. Germline assignment: CDR1 SGHVS and CDR2 FNYEAQ. The CDR3 nucleotides are TGTGCCAGCAGTTTCGGAACCGGGGTGGGCCACGAGCAGTACTTC. The encoded protein is CASSFGTGVGHEQYF.

The J gene is TRBJ1-4, the V gene TRBV19; D is possibly TRBD1 (6 bases). The V end was cut by 11 bases, the J end by 12 bases, with 16 bases between. Germline CDR1 and CDR2: LNHDA and SQIVND (reference sequence). The CDR3 consists of 11 residues. The CDR3 sequence is CAGEQGGELFF. CDR3 nucleotides: TGTGCCGGAGAACAGGGTGGCGAACTGTTTTTT.

V and J are TRBV18 and TRBJ2-1, with 7 bases matching TRBD2. From germline, CDR1 is KGHSH and CDR2 LQKENI. V shed 2 bases, J shed 0 bases, and the junction held 4 bases outside the gene matches. The CDR3 covers 16 residues. The DNA for the CDR3 is TGTGCCAGCTCACCAGGGTGGGGGGGCTCCTACAATGAGCAGTTCTTC. Translating gives CASSPGWGGSYNEQFF.

The chain uses TRBV10-3 and TRBJ1-2; 10 nucleotides line up with TRBD1. The V gene's germline CDR1 is ENHRY and CDR2 SYGVKD. The junction had 14 bases not matched to a gene; V was cut back by 6 bases and J by 4 bases. CDR3 length equals 17 residues. The CDR3 DNA follows: TGTGCCATCAGGATCACTGTTGGGACAGGGGAGCTCTATGGCTACACCTTC. Encoded protein: CAIRITVGTGELYGYTF.

This chain uses TRBV9 with TRBJ2-1, with D possibly TRBD2 on 6 matching bases. CDR1 is SGDLS, CDR2 YYNGEE, per germline. The V end lost 0 bases, the J end lost 5 bases, and 9 bases lay between the germline ends. CDR3 length equals 14 residues. CDR3 region: CASSVASVDNEQFF. The CDR3 DNA reads TGTGCCAGCAGCGTAGCTAGCGTCGACAATGAGCAGTTCTTC.

This clone showed up just once. This chain uses TRBV9 with TRBJ2-6; D is possibly TRBD2 (6 bases). Germline CDR1 and CDR2: SGDLS and YYNGEE. V lost 3 bases to trimming and J lost 1 base, with 14 bases between them. The CDR3 length is 17 residues. In DNA form, the CDR3 reads TGTGCCAGCAGCGCCCCTGGAGGGAGTTCTGGGGCCAACGTCCTGACTTTC. The encoded protein is CASSAPGGSSGANVLTF.

The chain uses TRBV20-1 and TRBJ2-2, with a tentative D call TRBD2 (6 bases). CDR3 length equals 18 residues. CDR1 DFQATT and CDR2 SNEGSKA come from the germline V gene (reference sequence). Deletions cut 3 bases from V and 4 bases from J, with 24 bases between. Written as DNA, the CDR3 is TGCAGTGCTAGTCCTCCCCCAGGGCAGCGGGTCGGCACCGGGGAGCTGTTTTTT. Amino acids: CSASPPPGQRVGTGELFF.

The chain joins TRBV5-5 to TRBJ1-2; 7 bases agree with TRBD1. Germline V CDR1 and CDR2: SGHKS, YYEKEE (reference sequence). This CDR3 spans 15 amino acids. V shed 2 bases, J shed 3 bases, and the junction held 7 bases outside the gene matches. For the CDR3, the DNA is TGTGCCAGCAGCTTTTATATTGGGACAGACTATGGCTACACCTTC. Amino acids: CASSFYIGTDYGYTF.

This clone was detected only once. Here the CDR3 DNA reads TGTGCCAGCAGCCAAGACTTATCTAGCAATGAGCAGTTCTTC. It translates to CASSQDLSSNEQFF. The chain joins TRBV3-1 (or the pseudogene TRBV3-2) to TRBJ2-1; D gene unclear. The CDR3 loop spans 14 amino acids. V was clipped by 0 bases and J by 6 bases, with 9 bases between them. Per germline, CDR1 LGHDT and CDR2 YNNKEL (reference sequence).

The chain couples TRBV4-2 to TRBJ2-1, with 7 bases identical to TRBD2. V was pared by 3 bases and J by 9 bases, with 11 bases of the junction left unmatched. The CDR3 has 15 amino acids. The germline V gene has CDR1 LGHNA and CDR2 YNFKEQ. DNA for the CDR3: TGTGCCAGCAGCCAGCAGAGCGGGGTTTCCGGTGAGCAGTTCTTC. Residues: CASSQQSGVSGEQFF.

The CDR3 DNA sequence: TGTGCCAGCAGCGCTGGTCCCTCTATCAGGGAGGTCGGGCAGCCCCAGCATTTT. Protein product: CASSAGPSIREVGQPQHF. V and J are TRBV9 and TRBJ1-5; tentatively, D is TRBD1 (5 bases). The V end lost 3 bases, the J end lost 7 bases, and 26 bases lay between the germline ends. CDR3 length: 18 amino acids. Per germline, CDR1 SGDLS and CDR2 YYNGEE.

The chain couples TRBV6-5 to TRBJ2-1, with a tentative D call TRBD1 (5 bases). CDR1 and CDR2 (germline): MNHEY, SVGAGI. CDR3 length: 14 amino acids. Between the trimmed V and J ends, which lost 6 bases and 0 bases, there was a span of 9 bases. CDR3 region: CASSRQSSYNEQFF. The CDR3 DNA sequence: TGTGCCAGCAGCCGACAGAGCTCCTACAATGAGCAGTTCTTC.

This clone was counted once. The chain uses TRBV6-5 and TRBJ1-4; 8 bases are shared with TRBD1. The CDR3 spans 15 residues. Losses at the gene ends were 10 bases for V and 6 bases for J; bases not matched to a gene: 13. In germline, CDR1 is MNHEY, CDR2 SVGAGI. The CDR3 DNA reads TGTGCCACCAAGCCTCGACAGGGGACTTATGAAAAACTGTTTTTT. It specifies CATKPRQGTYEKLFF.

The chain joins TRBV3-1 (or the pseudogene TRBV3-2) to TRBJ2-3; the match to TRBD2 covers 10 bases. In germline, CDR1 is LGHDT, CDR2 YNNKEL (reference sequence). The CDR3 runs 16 residues. Trimming at V came to 4 bases and at J to 2 bases, leaving 6 bases not matched to a gene. For the CDR3, the DNA is TGTGCCAGCAGCCCGTTAGCGGGAGGCCTCACAGATACGCAGTATTTT. This gives the protein CASSPLAGGLTDTQYF.

The rearrangement uses TRBV5-1 and TRBJ2-7; D possibly corresponds to TRBD2 (6 bases). Per germline, CDR1 SGHRS and CDR2 YFSETQ. The V gene lost 0 bases and the J gene lost 3 bases, with 13 bases spanning the gap. This CDR3 region has 15 residues. The CDR3 loop is CASSLGTADYYEQYV. The CDR3 coding sequence is TGCGCCAGCAGCTTGGGTACAGCGGACTACTACGAGCAGTACGTC.

The rearrangement joins TRBV30 to TRBJ2-1; 8 bases are a match to TRBD2. Trimming removed 2 bases from V and 6 bases from J; junction bases left unmatched: 9. From germline, CDR1 is GTSNPN and CDR2 SVGIG (reference sequence). The CDR3 spans 15 residues. The CDR3 loop is CAWSRGVAGTNEQFF. The CDR3 DNA follows: TGTGCCTGGAGTCGAGGAGTAGCGGGGACCAATGAGCAGTTCTTC.

V usage is TRBV7-6 and J usage is TRBJ1-2, with D hard to call. Trimming removed 1 base from V and 8 bases from J, with 23 bases in between. Germline CDR1 reads SGHVS; CDR2 reads FNYEAQ. This CDR3 has 17 amino acids. The CDR3 loop is CASSLESSTVNYLGYTF. As DNA, the CDR3 is TGTGCCAGCAGCTTAGAATCCAGTACCGTCAACTACTTGGGCTACACCTTC.

The gene calls are TRBV29-1 and TRBJ1-2; 10 nucleotides match TRBD1. The V gene's germline CDR1 is SQVTM and CDR2 ANQGSEA. The CDR3 extends over 13 amino acids. With V trimmed by 7 bases and J by 4 bases, 6 bases remained unmatched. CDR3 sequence reads: CSDRQGASYGYTF. In DNA, the CDR3 is TGCAGCGACCGACAGGGGGCGTCCTATGGCTACACCTTC.

This chain joins TRBV7-2 and TRBJ1-2, with 9 bases matching TRBD1. The CDR3 totals 13 residues. V shed 6 bases and J 7 bases; nucleotides not matched to a gene: 6. From germline, CDR1 is SGHTA and CDR2 FQGNSA. The CDR3 DNA reads as TGTGCCAGCAGGGGGACAGGGAATAGTGGCTACACCTTC. Protein product: CASRGTGNSGYTF. The whole variable domain, remainder taken from reference TRBV7-2 and TRBJ1-2, is GAGVSQSPSNKVTEKGKDVELRCDPISGHTALYWYRQSLGQGLEFLIYFQGNSAPDKSGLPSDRFSAERTGGSVSTLTIQRTQQEDSAVYLCASRGTGNSGYTFGSGTRLTVV.

The chain joins TRBV7-9 to TRBJ1-2, with 9 bases aligning to TRBD1. CDR1 and CDR2 from the germline V gene are SEHNR and FQNEAQ (reference sequence). This CDR3 comprises 14 residues. The V gene end was trimmed by 1 base and the J gene end by 7 bases; junction bases not matched to a gene: 4. CDR3 protein: CASSLGLDRGGYTF. CDR3 DNA: TGTGCCAGCAGCTTAGGATTGGACAGGGGTGGCTACACCTTC.